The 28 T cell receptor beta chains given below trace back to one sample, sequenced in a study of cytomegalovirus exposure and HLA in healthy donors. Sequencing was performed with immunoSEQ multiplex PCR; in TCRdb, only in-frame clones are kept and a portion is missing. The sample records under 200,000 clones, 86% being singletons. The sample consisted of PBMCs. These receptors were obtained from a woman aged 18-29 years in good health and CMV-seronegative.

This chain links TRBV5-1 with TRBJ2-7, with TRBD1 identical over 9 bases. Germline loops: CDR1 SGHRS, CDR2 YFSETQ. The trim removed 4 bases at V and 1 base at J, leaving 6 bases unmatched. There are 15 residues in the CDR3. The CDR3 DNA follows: TGCGCCAGCAGCCTCGGGACAGGGAGTTCCTACGAGCAGTACTTC. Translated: CASSLGTGSSYEQYF.

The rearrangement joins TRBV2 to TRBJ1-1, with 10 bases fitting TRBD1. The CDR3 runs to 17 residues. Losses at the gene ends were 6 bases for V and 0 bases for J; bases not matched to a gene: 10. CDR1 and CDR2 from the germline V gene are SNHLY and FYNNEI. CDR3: CASRWDRGFGMNTEAFF. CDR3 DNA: TGTGCCAGCAGGTGGGACAGGGGTTTCGGAATGAACACTGAAGCTTTCTTT.

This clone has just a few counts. The chain's CDR3 is CASSSFGGFNEQFF. The CDR3 nucleotides are TGTGCCAGCAGCTCATTTGGGGGGTTCAATGAGCAGTTCTTC. This sequence joins TRBV7-9 and TRBJ2-1; possible D gene TRBD2, 6 bases. Germline assignment: CDR1 SEHNR and CDR2 FQNEAQ (reference sequence). Trimming took off 4 bases at V and 6 bases at J, with 13 bases between the two ends. The CDR3 runs to 14 residues.

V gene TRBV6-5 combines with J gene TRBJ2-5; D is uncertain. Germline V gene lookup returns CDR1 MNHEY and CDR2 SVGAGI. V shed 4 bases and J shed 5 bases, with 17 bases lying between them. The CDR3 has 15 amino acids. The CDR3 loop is CASSSHSPARETQYF. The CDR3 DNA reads TGTGCCAGCAGTTCCCACTCCCCCGCCAGGGAGACCCAGTACTTC.

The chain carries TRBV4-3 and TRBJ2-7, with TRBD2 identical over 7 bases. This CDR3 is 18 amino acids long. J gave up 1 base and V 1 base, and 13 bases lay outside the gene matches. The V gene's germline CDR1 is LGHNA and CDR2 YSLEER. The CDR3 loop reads CASSQGWVKRDLSYEQYF. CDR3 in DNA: TGCGCCAGCAGCCAAGGGTGGGTCAAGCGGGACCTATCCTACGAGCAGTACTTC.

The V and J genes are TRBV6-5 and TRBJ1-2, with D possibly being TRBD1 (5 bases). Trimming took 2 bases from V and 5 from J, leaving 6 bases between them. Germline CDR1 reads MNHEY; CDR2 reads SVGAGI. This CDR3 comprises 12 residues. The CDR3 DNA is TGTGCCAGCAGTTACAGGGGATATGGCTACACCTTC. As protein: CASSYRGYGYTF.

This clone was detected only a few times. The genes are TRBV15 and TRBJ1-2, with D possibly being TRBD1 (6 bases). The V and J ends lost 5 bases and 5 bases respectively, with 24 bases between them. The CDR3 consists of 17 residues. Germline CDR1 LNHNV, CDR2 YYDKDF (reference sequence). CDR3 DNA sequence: TGTGCCACCAGCGAACCGGGACAAGGTCGGGCCGATTATGGCTACACCTTC. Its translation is CATSEPGQGRADYGYTF.

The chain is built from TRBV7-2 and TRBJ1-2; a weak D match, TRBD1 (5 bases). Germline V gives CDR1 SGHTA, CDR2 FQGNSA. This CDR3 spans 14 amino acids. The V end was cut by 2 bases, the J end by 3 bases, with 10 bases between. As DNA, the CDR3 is TGTGCCAGCAGCTTAAGTCCGGGGGACTATGGCTACACCTTC. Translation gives CASSLSPGDYGYTF.

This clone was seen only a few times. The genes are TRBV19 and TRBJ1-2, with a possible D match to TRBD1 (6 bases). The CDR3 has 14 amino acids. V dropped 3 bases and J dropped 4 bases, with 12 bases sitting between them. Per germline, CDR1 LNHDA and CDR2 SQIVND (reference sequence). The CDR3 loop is CASSMGTFPYGYTF. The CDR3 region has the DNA TGTGCCAGTAGTATGGGGACATTCCCCTATGGCTACACCTTC.

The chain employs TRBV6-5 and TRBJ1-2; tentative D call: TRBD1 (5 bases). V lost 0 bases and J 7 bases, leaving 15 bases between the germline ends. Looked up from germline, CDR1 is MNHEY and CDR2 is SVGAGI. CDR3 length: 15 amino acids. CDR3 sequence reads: CASSYSTQGYSGYTF. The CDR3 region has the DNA TGTGCCAGCAGTTACTCGACGCAGGGTTACAGTGGCTACACCTTC.

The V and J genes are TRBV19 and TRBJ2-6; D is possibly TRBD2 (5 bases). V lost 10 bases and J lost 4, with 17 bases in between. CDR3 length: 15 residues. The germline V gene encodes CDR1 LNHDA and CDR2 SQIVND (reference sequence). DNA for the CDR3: TGTGCCACCGAGGGATGGAATTCCGGGGCCAACGTCCTGACTTTC. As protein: CATEGWNSGANVLTF.

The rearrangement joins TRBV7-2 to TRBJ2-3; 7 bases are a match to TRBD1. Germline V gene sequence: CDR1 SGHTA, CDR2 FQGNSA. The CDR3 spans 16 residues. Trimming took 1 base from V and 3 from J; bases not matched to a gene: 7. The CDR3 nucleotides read TGTGCCAGCAGCTTAGTAGGTGACAGGGTGACAGATACGCAGTATTTT. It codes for CASSLVGDRVTDTQYF.

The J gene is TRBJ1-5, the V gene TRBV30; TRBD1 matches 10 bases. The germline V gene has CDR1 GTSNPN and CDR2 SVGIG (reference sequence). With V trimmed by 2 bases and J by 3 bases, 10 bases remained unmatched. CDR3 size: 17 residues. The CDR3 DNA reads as TGTGCCTGGAGTCGGGACAGGGGATTCAATTCCAATCAGCCCCAGCATTTT. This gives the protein CAWSRDRGFNSNQPQHF.

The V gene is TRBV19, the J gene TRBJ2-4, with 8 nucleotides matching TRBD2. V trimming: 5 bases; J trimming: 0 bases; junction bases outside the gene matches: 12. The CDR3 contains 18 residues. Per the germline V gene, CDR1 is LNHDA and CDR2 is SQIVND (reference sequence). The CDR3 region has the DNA TGTGCCAGTAGTCCATCCGGGACTAGGGATCTAGCCAAAAACATTCAGTACTTC. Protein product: CASSPSGTRDLAKNIQYF.

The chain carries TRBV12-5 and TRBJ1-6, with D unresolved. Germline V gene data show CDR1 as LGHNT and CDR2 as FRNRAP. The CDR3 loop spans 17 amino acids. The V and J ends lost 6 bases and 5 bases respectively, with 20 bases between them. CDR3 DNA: TGTGCTAGTGGCTCAAGAAACGCTGCCCTAAATAATTCACCCCTCCACTTT. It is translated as CASGSRNAALNNSPLHF.

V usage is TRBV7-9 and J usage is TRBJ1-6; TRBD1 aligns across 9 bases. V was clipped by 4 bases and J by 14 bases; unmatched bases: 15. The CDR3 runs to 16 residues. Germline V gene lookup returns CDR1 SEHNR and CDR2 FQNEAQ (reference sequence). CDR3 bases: TGTGCCAGCAGCTCGACAGGGGGGTTCGAGTCCGGGTCCCTCCACTTT. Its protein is CASSSTGGFESGSLHF.

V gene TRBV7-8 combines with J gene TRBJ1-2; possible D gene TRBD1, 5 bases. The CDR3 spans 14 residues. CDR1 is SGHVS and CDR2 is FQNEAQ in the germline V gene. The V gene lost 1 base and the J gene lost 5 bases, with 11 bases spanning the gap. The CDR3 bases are TGTGCCAGCAGCTTAGACCGTTCAGGGTATGGCTACACCTTC. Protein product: CASSLDRSGYGYTF.

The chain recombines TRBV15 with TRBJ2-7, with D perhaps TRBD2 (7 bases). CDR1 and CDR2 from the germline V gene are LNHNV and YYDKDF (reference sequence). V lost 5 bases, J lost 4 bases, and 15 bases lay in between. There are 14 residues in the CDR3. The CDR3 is CATSSEGGLYEQYF. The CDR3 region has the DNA TGTGCCACCAGCTCCGAGGGGGGGCTGTACGAGCAGTACTTC.

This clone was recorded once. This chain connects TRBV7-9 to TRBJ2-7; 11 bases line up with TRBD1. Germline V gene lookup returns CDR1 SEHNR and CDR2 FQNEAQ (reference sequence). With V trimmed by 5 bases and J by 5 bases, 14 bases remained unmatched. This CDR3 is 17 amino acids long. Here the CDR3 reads CASSRKPGQGALDEQYF. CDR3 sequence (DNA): TGTGCCAGCAGCCGCAAACCTGGACAGGGGGCTTTGGACGAGCAGTACTTC.

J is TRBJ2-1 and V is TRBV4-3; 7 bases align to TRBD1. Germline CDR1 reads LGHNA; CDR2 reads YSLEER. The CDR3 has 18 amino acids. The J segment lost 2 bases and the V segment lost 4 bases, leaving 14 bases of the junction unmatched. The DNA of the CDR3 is TGCGCCAGCAGCCCCAACCTTCCCGGGACAGCGACCTACAATGAGCAGTTCTTC. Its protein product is CASSPNLPGTATYNEQFF.

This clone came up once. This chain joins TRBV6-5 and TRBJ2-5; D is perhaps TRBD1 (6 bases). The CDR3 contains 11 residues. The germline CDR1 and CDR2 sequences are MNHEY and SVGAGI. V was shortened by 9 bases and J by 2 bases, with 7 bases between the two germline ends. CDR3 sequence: CASGQQETQYF. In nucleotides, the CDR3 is TGTGCCAGTGGACAGCAAGAGACCCAGTACTTC.

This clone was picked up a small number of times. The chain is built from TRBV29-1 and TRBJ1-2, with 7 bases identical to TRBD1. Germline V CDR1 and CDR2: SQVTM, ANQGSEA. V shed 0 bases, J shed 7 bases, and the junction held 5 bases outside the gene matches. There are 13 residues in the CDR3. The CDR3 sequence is CSVEEEGAGGYTF. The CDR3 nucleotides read TGCAGCGTTGAAGAAGAGGGGGCTGGTGGCTACACCTTC.

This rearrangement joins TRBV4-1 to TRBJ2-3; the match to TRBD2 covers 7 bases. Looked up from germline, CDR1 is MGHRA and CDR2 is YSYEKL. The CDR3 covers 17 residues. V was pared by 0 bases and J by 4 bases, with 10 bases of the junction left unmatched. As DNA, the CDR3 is TGCGCCAGCAGCCAAGAAAGCGGGGCAGGGCGGGCAGATACGCAGTATTTT. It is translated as CASSQESGAGRADTQYF.

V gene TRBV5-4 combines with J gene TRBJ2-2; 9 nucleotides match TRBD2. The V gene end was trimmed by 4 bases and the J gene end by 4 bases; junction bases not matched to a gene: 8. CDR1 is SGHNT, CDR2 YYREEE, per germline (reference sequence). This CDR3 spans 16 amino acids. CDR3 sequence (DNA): TGTGCCAGCAGCCCTACCGGGACTAGCATCACCGGGGAGCTGTTTTTT. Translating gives CASSPTGTSITGELFF. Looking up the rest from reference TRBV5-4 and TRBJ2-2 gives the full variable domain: ETGVTQSPTHLIKTRGQQVTLRCSSQSGHNTVSWYQQALGQGPQFIFQYYREEENGRGNFPPRFSGLQFPNYSSELNVNALELDDSALYLCASSPTGTSITGELFFGEGSRLTVL.

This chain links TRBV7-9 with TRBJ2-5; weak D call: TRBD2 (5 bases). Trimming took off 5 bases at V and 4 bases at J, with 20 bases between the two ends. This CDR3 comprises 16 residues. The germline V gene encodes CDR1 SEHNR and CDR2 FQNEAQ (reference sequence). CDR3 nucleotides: TGTGCCAGCAGCCCCCGGACCCGGACTGGGAGAGAGACCCAGTACTTC. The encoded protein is CASSPRTRTGRETQYF.

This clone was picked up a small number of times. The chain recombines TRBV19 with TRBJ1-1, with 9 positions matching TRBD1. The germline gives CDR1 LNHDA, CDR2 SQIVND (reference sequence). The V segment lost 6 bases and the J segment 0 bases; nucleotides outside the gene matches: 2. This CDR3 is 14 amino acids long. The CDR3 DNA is TGTGCCAGTAGGGGGGACAGGGTGAACACTGAAGCTTTCTTT. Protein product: CASRGDRVNTEAFF.

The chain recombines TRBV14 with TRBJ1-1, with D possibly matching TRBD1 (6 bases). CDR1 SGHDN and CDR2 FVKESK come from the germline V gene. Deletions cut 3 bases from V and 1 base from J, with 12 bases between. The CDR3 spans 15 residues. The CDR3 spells CASSHPRGRNTEAFF. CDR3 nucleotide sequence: TGTGCCAGCAGCCATCCAAGGGGGAGGAACACTGAAGCTTTCTTT.

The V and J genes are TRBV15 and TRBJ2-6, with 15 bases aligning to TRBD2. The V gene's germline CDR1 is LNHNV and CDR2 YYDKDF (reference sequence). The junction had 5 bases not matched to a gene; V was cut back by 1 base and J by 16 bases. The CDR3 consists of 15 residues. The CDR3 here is CATSRGGLAGGPLTF. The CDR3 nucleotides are TGTGCCACCAGCAGAGGGGGACTAGCGGGGGGCCCGCTGACTTTC. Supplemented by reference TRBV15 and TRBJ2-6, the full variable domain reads DAMVIQNPRYQVTQFGKPVTLSCSQTLNHNVMYWYQQKSSQAPKLLFHYYDKDFNNEADTPDNFQSRRPNTSFCFLDIRSPGLGDTAMYLCATSRGGLAGGPLTFGAGSRLTVL.